These 27 T cell receptor beta chains were all obtained from the same sample, sequenced in a study of OX40 agonist ivuxolimab in advanced cancers. Profiling relied on immunoSEQ multiplex PCR, and the TCRdb table lists in-frame clones only, not all of them. The table has roughly 93,000 clones, approximately 80% seen once; the top ten hold about 5.5%. The sample in question was CD4+ or CD8+ T cells sorted from blood, obtained in a trial of the OX40 agonist ivuxolimab. Receptor source: an adult with an advanced solid tumor such as melanoma, head and neck, liver or kidney cancer.

The chain has TRBV11-2 and TRBJ2-3; D gene unclear. The CDR3 has 12 amino acids. V was shortened by 2 bases and J by 6 bases, with 6 bases between the two germline ends. Germline loops: CDR1 SGHAT, CDR2 FQNNGV. DNA for the CDR3: TGTGCCAGCAGCTTATTACGGGATACGCAGTATTTT. Translation: CASSLLRDTQYF.

In nucleotides, the CDR3 is TGTGCCAGCAGCAAAGGACTAGCGGGACTAGAGGGCACAGATACGCAGTATTTT. It specifies CASSKGLAGLEGTDTQYF. V and J are TRBV5-8 and TRBJ2-3, with 12 bases matching TRBD2. Per germline, CDR1 SGHTS and CDR2 YDEGEE. The CDR3 loop spans 18 amino acids. Trimming cost V 4 bases and J 1 base; bases outside gene matches: 10.

The rearrangement uses TRBV7-8 and TRBJ2-5; 7 positions match TRBD2. The CDR3 runs 14 residues. Trimming removed 4 bases from V and 10 bases from J; junction bases left unmatched: 12. The germline CDR1 and CDR2 sequences are SGHVS and FQNEAQ. The chain's CDR3 is CASSSTGEGRIQYF. CDR3 sequence (DNA): TGTGCCAGCAGCTCGACCGGGGAGGGCCGGATCCAGTACTTC.

The rearrangement links TRBV9 to TRBJ2-1, with TRBD2 identical over 8 bases. Germline V lookup: CDR1 SGDLS, CDR2 YYNGEE. The CDR3 has 16 amino acids. V dropped 3 bases and J dropped 6; count of bases not matched to a gene: 11. The CDR3 loop reads CASSAFGLAYLNEQFF. The CDR3 DNA is TGTGCCAGCAGCGCTTTCGGACTAGCATATCTCAATGAGCAGTTCTTC.

This clone appeared a single time. This chain uses TRBV10-2 with TRBJ1-2, with D maybe TRBD1 (5 bases). This CDR3 has 14 residues. Between the trimmed V and J ends, which lost 5 bases and 4 bases, there was a span of 14 bases. CDR1 is WSHSY and CDR2 is SAAADI in the germline V gene. The CDR3 is CASSPGPTSYGYTF. The CDR3, as DNA: TGCGCCAGCAGTCCGGGACCGACTAGCTATGGCTACACCTTC.

The rearrangement links TRBV7-6 to TRBJ2-5, with D perhaps TRBD1 (6 bases). The germline gives CDR1 SGHVS, CDR2 FNYEAQ. Trimming cost V 6 bases and J 11 bases, with 25 bases left between them. The CDR3 has 15 residues. The CDR3, as DNA: TGTGCCAGCAGTACCCCGCTGAAGGGGGATCGTGAGCAGTACTTC. Translating it yields CASSTPLKGDREQYF.

This clone was counted ten times or more. The J gene is TRBJ2-7, the V gene TRBV21-1. TRBV21-1 is recorded as a pseudogene. The CDR3 spans 15 residues. The DNA of the CDR3 is TGTGCCAGCAGCAAAGACCAGGGGAGGCCCTACGAGCAGTACTTC. It yields the protein CASSKDQGRPYEQYF.

This chain links TRBV6-1 with TRBJ2-2, with D perhaps matching TRBD1 (6 bases). The CDR3 covers 15 residues. Trimming pared 2 bases from V and 5 bases from J, leaving 12 bases between. Germline assignment: CDR1 MNHNS and CDR2 SASEGT. The CDR3 sequence is CASSELGAQTGELFF. The CDR3 nucleotides are TGTGCCAGCAGTGAATTGGGGGCGCAAACCGGGGAGCTGTTTTTT.

The rearrangement joins TRBV6-5 to TRBJ1-1; a weak D match, TRBD1 (5 bases). This CDR3 spans 13 amino acids. The V end was cut by 8 bases, the J end by 0 bases, with 10 bases between. Per germline, CDR1 MNHEY and CDR2 SVGAGI. CDR3 region: CASGHRLNTEAFF. The CDR3 DNA sequence: TGTGCCAGCGGCCACAGGCTGAACACTGAAGCTTTCTTT.

Comment on this clone: This same CDR3 is encoded by further DNA sequences in the sample. J is TRBJ2-7 and V is TRBV6-1, with 8 bases that match TRBD2. Germline-derived CDR1 and CDR2 are MNHNS and SASEGT. Trimming cost V 10 bases and J 2 bases; bases outside gene matches: 13. The CDR3 extends over 15 amino acids. The CDR3 is CATLRGVAGPYEQYF. The CDR3 DNA follows: TGTGCCACCCTGCGTGGAGTAGCGGGGCCCTACGAGCAGTACTTC.

The chain is built from TRBV19 and TRBJ2-7; 7 nucleotides agree with TRBD1. CDR3 length: 15 amino acids. Germline CDR1 and CDR2: LNHDA and SQIVND (reference sequence). With 5 bases clipped from V and 7 bases from J, the junction kept 14 bases outside the gene matches. CDR3: CASSPNDQGVGEQYF. CDR3 sequence (DNA): TGTGCCAGTAGTCCTAACGATCAGGGGGTCGGGGAGCAGTACTTC.

The chain is built from TRBV11-2 and TRBJ2-1; no definite D call. From germline, CDR1 is SGHAT and CDR2 FQNNGV. The CDR3 spans 14 residues. Trimming pared 5 bases from V and 6 bases from J, leaving 14 bases between. The CDR3 loop reads CASSLSLAPNEQFF. The CDR3 DNA sequence: TGTGCCAGCAGCCTTTCGCTGGCCCCCAATGAGCAGTTCTTC.

The chain couples TRBV12-5 to TRBJ2-5; D possibly corresponds to TRBD2 (5 bases). This CDR3 comprises 15 residues. The V gene's germline CDR1 is LGHNT and CDR2 FRNRAP. With 0 bases removed from V and 11 bases from J, the gap between germline ends came to 19 bases. Here the CDR3 DNA reads TGTGCTAGTGGTTTGGTACGAGAGGGAAAGGGAGATCAGTACTTC. Its translation: CASGLVREGKGDQYF. Full variable domain (missing parts from reference TRBV12-5 and TRBJ2-5): DARVTQTPRHKVTEMGQEVTMRCQPILGHNTVFWYRQTMMQGLELLAYFRNRAPLDDSGMPKDRFSAEMPDATLATLKIQPSEPRDSAVYFCASGLVREGKGDQYFGPGTRLLVL.

CDR3 nucleotides: TGTGCCAGCAGCTTGGCCCGGTACGAGCAGTACTTC. Protein sequence: CASSLARYEQYF. V and J are TRBV5-5 and TRBJ2-7; D not resolved. The CDR3 length is 12 residues. Between the trimmed V and J ends, which lost 0 bases and 4 bases, there was a span of 5 bases. Germline V gene lookup returns CDR1 SGHKS and CDR2 YYEKEE (reference sequence). Drawing the rest from reference TRBV5-5 and TRBJ2-7, the complete variable domain is DAGVTQSPTHLIKTRGQQVTLRCSPISGHKSVSWYQQVLGQGPQFIFQYYEKEERGRGNFPDRFSARQFPNYSSELNVNALLLGDSALYLCASSLARYEQYFGPGTRLTVT.

This clone was seen only once. The chain joins TRBV27 to TRBJ2-2; D is ambiguous. Between the trimmed V and J ends, which lost 0 bases and 2 bases, there was a span of 4 bases. The length of the CDR3 is 14 residues. Germline V CDR1 and CDR2: MNHEY, SMNVEV (reference sequence). CDR3 DNA sequence: TGTGCCAGCAGTTTATCAGTTAACACCGGGGAGCTGTTTTTT. This gives the protein CASSLSVNTGELFF.

This chain uses TRBV7-2 with TRBJ2-7; D perhaps matches TRBD1 (6 bases). Germline V lookup: CDR1 SGHTA, CDR2 FQGNSA. V shed 5 bases and J shed 2 bases, with 19 bases lying between them. This CDR3 has 16 residues. The CDR3: CASSPPSGTLTYEQYF. In nucleotides, the CDR3 is TGTGCCAGCAGCCCCCCCTCCGGGACACTCACCTACGAGCAGTACTTC.

This clone has a single count. J is TRBJ2-7 and V is TRBV19; 10 bases align to TRBD1. The V gene end was trimmed by 5 bases and the J gene end by 3 bases; junction bases not matched to a gene: 4. The CDR3 sequence is 14 residues long. Per the germline V gene, CDR1 is LNHDA and CDR2 is SQIVND (reference sequence). The CDR3 here is CASSPRTGGYEQYF. The CDR3, as DNA: TGTGCCAGTAGTCCCCGGACAGGGGGCTACGAGCAGTACTTC.

The chain recombines TRBV6-6 with TRBJ2-7; 9 bases fit TRBD1. J gave up 3 bases and V 6 bases, and 9 bases lay outside the gene matches. Germline CDR1 reads MNHNY; CDR2 reads SVGAGI (reference sequence). The CDR3 consists of 15 residues. For the CDR3, the DNA is TGTGCCAGCAGCCGCACTGGGACAGGGATCTACGAGCAGTACTTC. Its protein product is CASSRTGTGIYEQYF.

This clone was seen once. The chain uses TRBV5-6 and TRBJ2-5; possibly TRBD1 for D (5 bases). The CDR3 sequence is 14 residues long. Trimming stripped 1 base from V and 1 base from J, with 8 bases between. Germline V gene data show CDR1 as SGHDT and CDR2 as YYEEEE. This CDR3 reads CASSLPTVQETQYF. Here the CDR3 DNA reads TGTGCCAGCAGCTTGCCGACAGTCCAAGAGACCCAGTACTTC.

The count of this clone is one. V gene TRBV6-1 combines with J gene TRBJ1-2, with D possibly matching TRBD1 (6 bases). The germline V gene encodes CDR1 MNHNS and CDR2 SASEGT. The CDR3 loop spans 13 amino acids. Trimming took off 4 bases at V and 7 bases at J, with 13 bases between the two ends. The CDR3 is CASSAPGEAGYTF. CDR3 in DNA: TGTGCCAGCAGTGCCCCAGGGGAAGCTGGCTACACCTTC.

This chain connects TRBV18 to TRBJ2-1, with D perhaps matching TRBD2 (5 bases). The ends were cut back, 1 base at V and 8 bases at J, with 6 bases in the middle. Germline CDR1 reads KGHSH; CDR2 reads LQKENI. The CDR3 sequence is 12 residues long. The CDR3 DNA is TGTGCCAGCTCACCACGGGAGTATGAGCAGTTCTTC. It specifies CASSPREYEQFF.

The rearrangement uses TRBV6-1 and TRBJ1-3; D unclear. Germline CDR1 is MNHNS and CDR2 is SASEGT. This CDR3 has 15 residues. Trimming took 4 bases from V and 0 from J, leaving 10 bases between them. CDR3 DNA sequence: TGTGCCAGCAGTGGGCGCCTTGGCTCTGGAAACACCATATATTTT. It specifies CASSGRLGSGNTIYF.

The V call is TRBV7-8, the J call TRBJ2-7; D uncertain. The germline V and J ends were trimmed by 4 bases and 3 bases, with 10 bases remaining between them. Per germline, CDR1 SGHVS and CDR2 FQNEAQ. There are 13 residues in the CDR3. This CDR3 is CASSSRRYYEQYF. Here the CDR3 DNA reads TGTGCCAGCAGCTCACGCCGCTACTACGAGCAGTACTTC.

The chain is built from TRBV5-1 and TRBJ2-2, with D uncertain. This CDR3 spans 15 amino acids. Trimming took 1 base from V and 3 from J, leaving 10 bases between them. Germline lookup yields CDR1 SGHRS and CDR2 YFSETQ. The CDR3 here is CASSLPGPDTGELFF. The CDR3 DNA reads as TGCGCCAGCAGCTTGCCCGGGCCAGACACCGGGGAGCTGTTTTTT.

The chain has TRBV18 and TRBJ2-5; D is unclear. V was trimmed by 0 bases and J by 2 bases, leaving 13 bases between them. The germline CDR1 and CDR2 sequences are KGHSH and LQKENI. CDR3 length: 16 residues. The CDR3 reads CASSPPLGQRQETQYF. Here the CDR3 DNA reads TGTGCCAGCTCACCACCGTTGGGCCAGAGGCAAGAGACCCAGTACTTC.

This clone was observed a few times. The chain joins TRBV18 to TRBJ2-1; 8 nucleotides line up with TRBD1. The CDR3 runs to 13 residues. CDR1 is KGHSH, CDR2 LQKENI, per germline. V gave up 4 bases and J gave up 8 bases; unmatched junction bases: 4. This CDR3 reads CASSRTGSYEQFF. The CDR3 DNA follows: TGTGCCAGCTCACGGACAGGGAGCTATGAGCAGTTCTTC.

CDR3 amino acids: CSAREGNEQYF. The CDR3 nucleotides read TGCAGTGCTAGAGAGGGAAACGAGCAGTACTTC. The chain joins TRBV20-1 to TRBJ2-7, with D hard to call. The CDR3 spans 11 residues. Trimming removed 0 bases from V and 5 bases from J, with 5 bases in between. In germline, CDR1 is DFQATT, CDR2 SNEGSKA (reference sequence).